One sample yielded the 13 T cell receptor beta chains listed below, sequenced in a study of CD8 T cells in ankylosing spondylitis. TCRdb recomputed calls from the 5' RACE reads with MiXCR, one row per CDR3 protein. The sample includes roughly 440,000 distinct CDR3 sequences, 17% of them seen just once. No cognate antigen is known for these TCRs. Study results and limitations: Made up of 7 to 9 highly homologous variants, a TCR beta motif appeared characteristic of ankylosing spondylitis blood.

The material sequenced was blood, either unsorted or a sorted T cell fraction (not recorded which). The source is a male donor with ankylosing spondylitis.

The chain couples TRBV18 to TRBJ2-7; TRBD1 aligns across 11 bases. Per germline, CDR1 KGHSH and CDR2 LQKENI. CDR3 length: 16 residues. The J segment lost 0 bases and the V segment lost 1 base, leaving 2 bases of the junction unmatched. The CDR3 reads CASSPRGTGGSYEQYF. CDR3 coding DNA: TGTGCCAGCTCACCACGCGGGACAGGGGGCTCCTACGAGCAGTACTTC.

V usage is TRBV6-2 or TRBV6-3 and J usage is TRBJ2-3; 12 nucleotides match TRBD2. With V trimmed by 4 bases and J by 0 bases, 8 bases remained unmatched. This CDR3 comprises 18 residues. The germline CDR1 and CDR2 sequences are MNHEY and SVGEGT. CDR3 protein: CASSFTGTSGLSTDTQYF. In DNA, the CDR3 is TGTGCCAGCAGTTTCACCGGGACTAGCGGGCTTAGCACAGATACGCAGTATTTT.

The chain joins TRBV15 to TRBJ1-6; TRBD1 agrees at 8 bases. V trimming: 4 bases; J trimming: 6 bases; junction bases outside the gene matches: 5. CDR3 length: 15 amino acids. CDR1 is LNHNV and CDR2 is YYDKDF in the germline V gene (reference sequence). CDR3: CATSNRTGFNSPLHF. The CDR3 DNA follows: TGTGCCACCAGCAACCGGACAGGGTTTAATTCACCCCTCCACTTT.

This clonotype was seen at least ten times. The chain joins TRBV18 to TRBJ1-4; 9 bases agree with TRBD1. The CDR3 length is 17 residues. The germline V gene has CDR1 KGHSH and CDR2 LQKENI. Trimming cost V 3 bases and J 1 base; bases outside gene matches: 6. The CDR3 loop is CASSPSPGQGTNEKLFF. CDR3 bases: TGTGCCAGCTCACCTTCGCCGGGACAGGGAACTAATGAAAAACTGTTTTTT.

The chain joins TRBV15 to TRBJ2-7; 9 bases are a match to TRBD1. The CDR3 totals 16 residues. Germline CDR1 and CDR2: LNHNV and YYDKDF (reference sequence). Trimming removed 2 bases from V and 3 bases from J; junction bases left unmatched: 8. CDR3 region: CATSRQTGGYNYEQYF. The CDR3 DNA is TGTGCCACCAGCAGACAAACAGGGGGCTACAACTACGAGCAGTACTTC.

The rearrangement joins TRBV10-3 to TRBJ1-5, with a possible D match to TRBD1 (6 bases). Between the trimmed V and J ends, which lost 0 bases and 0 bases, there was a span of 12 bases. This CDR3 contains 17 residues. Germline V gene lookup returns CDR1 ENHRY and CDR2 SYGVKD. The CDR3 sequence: CAISESKRGGSNQPQHF. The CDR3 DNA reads TGTGCCATCAGTGAGTCCAAAAGGGGGGGTAGCAATCAGCCCCAGCATTTT.

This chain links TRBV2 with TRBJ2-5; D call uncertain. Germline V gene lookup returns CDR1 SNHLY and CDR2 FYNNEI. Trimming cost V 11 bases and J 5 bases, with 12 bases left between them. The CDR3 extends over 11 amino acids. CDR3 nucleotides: TGTGCCCTCGGTAGAGGCGAGACCCAGTACTTC. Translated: CALGRGETQYF. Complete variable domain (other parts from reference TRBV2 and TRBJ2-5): EPEVTQTPSHQVTQMGQEVILRCVPISNHLYFYWYRQILGQKVEFLVSFYNNEISEKSEIFDDQFSVERPDGSNFTLKIRSTKLEDSAMYFCALGRGETQYFGPGTRLLVL.

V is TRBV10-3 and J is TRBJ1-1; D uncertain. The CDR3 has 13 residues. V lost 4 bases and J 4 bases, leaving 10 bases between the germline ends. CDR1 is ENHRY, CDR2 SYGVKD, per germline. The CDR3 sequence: CAISGAVGTEAFF. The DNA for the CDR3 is TGTGCCATCAGTGGGGCCGTTGGCACTGAAGCTTTCTTT.

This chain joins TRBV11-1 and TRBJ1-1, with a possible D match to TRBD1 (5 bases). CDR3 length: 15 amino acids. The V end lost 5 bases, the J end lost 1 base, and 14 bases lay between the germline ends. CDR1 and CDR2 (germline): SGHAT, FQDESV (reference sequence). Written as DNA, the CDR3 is TGTGCCAGCAGCAGTAGACAGAGAAAGAACACTGAAGCTTTCTTT. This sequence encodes CASSSRQRKNTEAFF.

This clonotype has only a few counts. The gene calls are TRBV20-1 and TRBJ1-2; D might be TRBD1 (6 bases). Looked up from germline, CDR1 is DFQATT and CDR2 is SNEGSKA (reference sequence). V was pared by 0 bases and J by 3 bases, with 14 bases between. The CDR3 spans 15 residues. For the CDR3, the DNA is TGCAGTGCTAGAGATCCCGGCGCAGGGGACTATGGCTACACCTTC. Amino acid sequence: CSARDPGAGDYGYTF.

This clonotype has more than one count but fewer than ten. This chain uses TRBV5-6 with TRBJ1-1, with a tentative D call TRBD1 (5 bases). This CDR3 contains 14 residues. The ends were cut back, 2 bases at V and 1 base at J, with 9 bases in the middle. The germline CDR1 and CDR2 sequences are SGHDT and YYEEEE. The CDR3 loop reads CASSFSDRNTEAFF. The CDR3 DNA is TGTGCCAGCAGCTTCTCCGACAGGAACACTGAAGCTTTCTTT.

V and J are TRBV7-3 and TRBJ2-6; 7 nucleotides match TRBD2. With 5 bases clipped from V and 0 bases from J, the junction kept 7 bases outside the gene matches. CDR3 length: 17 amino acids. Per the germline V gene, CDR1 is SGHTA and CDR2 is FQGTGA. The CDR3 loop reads CASSLRREGSGANVLTF. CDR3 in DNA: TGTGCCAGCAGCCTAAGGAGGGAGGGCTCTGGGGCCAACGTCCTGACTTTC. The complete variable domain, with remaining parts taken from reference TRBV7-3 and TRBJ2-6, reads GAGVSQTPSNKVTEKGKYVELRCDPISGHTALYWYRQSLGQGPEFLIYFQGTGAADDSGLPNDRFFAVRPEGSVSTLKIQRTERGDSAVYLCASSLRREGSGANVLTFGAGSRLTVL.

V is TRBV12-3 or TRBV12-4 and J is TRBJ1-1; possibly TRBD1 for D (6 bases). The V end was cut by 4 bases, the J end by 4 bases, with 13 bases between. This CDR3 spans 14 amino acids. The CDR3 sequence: CASSSPGGSTEAFF. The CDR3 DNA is TGTGCCAGCAGTTCCCCTGGGGGCAGCACTGAAGCTTTCTTT.